The sequence of this T cell receptor beta chain was determined in a study of T cells after yellow fever vaccination. The study, taken as a whole, reports: Most primary-vaccination clones recurred post-booster (roughly 97% CD4, roughly 87% CD8).

By share, this clonotype ranks as medium-sized (0.01 to 0.1%). Its antigen remains unknown. In TCRdb, the 5' RACE reads were re-called with MiXCR into one record per CDR3 protein. The data contain some 350,000 distinct CDR3 sequences, roughly 8.7% of them singletons. Germline trimming cut 3 bases from V and 1 base from J; bases unmatched to any gene: 1. The CDR3 is 16 amino acids. CDR1 and CDR2 (germline): LGHNA, YSLEER. This material consisted of PBMCs, taken on the day of the first yellow fever vaccination. This receptor was identified in a man younger than 35 who received the YFV17D yellow fever vaccine. J is TRBJ2-6 and V is TRBV4-3, with 9 nucleotides matching TRBD2. CDR3 amino acids: CASSQTSGSGANVLTF. Here the CDR3 DNA reads TGCGCCAGCAGCCAGACTAGCGGTTCTGGGGCCAACGTCCTGACTTTC.